This TCR beta chain was sequenced for a study of cytomegalovirus exposure and HLA in healthy donors. The study, taken as a whole, reports: Overall, approximately 150 TCR beta chains were annotated as cytomegalovirus-associated. In terms of immune exposure information, only CMV serostatus was available. Most likely, a cluster of highly shared sequence variants arose as a sequencing artifact.

Concerning this clone: Its target is not known.

Primers for the PCR totalled 60 Vbeta and 13 Jbeta. This table comes from immunoSEQ multiplex PCR, and its TCRdb copy is limited to in-frame clones, with some not included. Recorded here are about 150,000 clones; the top ten clones represent 2% to 2.5%. The CDR3 has 14 amino acids. The germline V gene has CDR1 SGHRS and CDR2 YFSETQ. After removal of 0 bases from V and 8 bases from J, the junction contained 4 bases not matched to a gene. Specimen: PBMCs. The genes are TRBV5-1 and TRBJ1-3, with TRBD1 matching over 8 bases. The receptor was derived from a man aged 25 to 40 in good health and CMV-seronegative. The chain's CDR3 is CASSLGSTGDTIYF. The CDR3 region has the DNA TGCGCCAGCAGCTTGGGATCGACAGGGGACACCATATATTTT. Together with reference TRBV5-1 and TRBJ1-3, the CDR3 gives the full variable domain: KAGVTQTPRYLIKTRGQQVTLSCSPISGHRSVSWYQQTPGQGLQFLFEYFSETQRNKGNFPGRFSGRQFSNSRSEMNVSTLELGDSALYLCASSLGSTGDTIYFGEGSWLTVV.